The 30 T cell receptor beta chains below all came from one sample that was sequenced in a study of CD8+ T cells in alopecia areata. As to treatment: oral pan-JAK inhibitor, 5-10 mg twice daily. The authors extracted RNA and reverse transcribed it into cDNA as the sequencing template. Sequencing used immunoSEQ multiplex PCR; TCRdb keeps in-frame clones, though not all of them. Of about 76,000 clones in the sample, approximately 66% were seen once. Here the sequenced sample was CD8+ T cells sorted from blood, taken at week 24, from a patient treated with tofacitinib. Receptors were obtained from a human donor with alopecia areata.

The rearrangement joins TRBV27 to TRBJ2-3; 9 bases map to TRBD2. The CDR3 length is 14 residues. The trim removed 5 bases at V and 7 bases at J, leaving 7 bases unmatched. CDR1 and CDR2 (germline): MNHEY, SMNVEV (reference sequence). CDR3 loop: CASSPDSGSNTQYF. In nucleotides, the CDR3 is TGTGCCAGCAGTCCCGATAGCGGGAGCAATACGCAGTATTTT.

The chain joins TRBV9 to TRBJ1-2, with D possibly TRBD1 on 5 matching bases. The CDR3 length is 13 residues. Germline V gene sequence: CDR1 SGDLS, CDR2 YYNGEE. V lost 3 bases to trimming and J lost 8 bases, with 14 bases between them. CDR3 sequence: CASSEPSGGGYTF. CDR3 sequence (DNA): TGTGCCAGCAGCGAACCCAGCGGGGGAGGCTACACCTTC.

This chain uses TRBV7-3 with TRBJ2-1, with D possibly TRBD2 on 7 matching bases. Germline CDR1 reads SGHTA; CDR2 reads FQGTGA. The CDR3 consists of 17 residues. Trimming pared 1 base from V and 15 bases from J, leaving 28 bases between. In DNA form, the CDR3 reads TGTGCCAGCAGCTTAAAAGGGGGGGCGCCTGATGTGGCTGGGCCGTTCTTC. Its translation: CASSLKGGAPDVAGPFF.

This chain links TRBV5-1 with TRBJ2-3; D ambiguous. The CDR3 has 14 amino acids. Germline CDR1 reads SGHRS; CDR2 reads YFSETQ. V dropped 3 bases and J dropped 2 bases, with 10 bases sitting between them. Here the CDR3 reads CASSYTAYTDTQYF. CDR3 DNA: TGCGCCAGCAGCTACACAGCCTACACAGATACGCAGTATTTT.

This clone came up a few times. The CDR3 DNA sequence: TGTGCCAGCAGTTTAGGACAGGCCGCCTACGAGCAGTACTTC. This encodes CASSLGQAAYEQYF. V and J are TRBV27 and TRBJ2-7; 7 bases match TRBD1. Germline V CDR1 and CDR2: MNHEY, SMNVEV (reference sequence). This CDR3 has 14 residues. Losses at the gene ends were 2 bases for V and 2 bases for J; bases not matched to a gene: 3.

This chain connects TRBV7-6 to TRBJ2-3; 7 bases are shared with TRBD2. The CDR3 is made up of 16 amino acids. Germline V gene data show CDR1 as SGHVS and CDR2 as FNYEAQ. Unmatched junction bases numbered 8, after V lost 4 bases and J lost 1 base. CDR3 sequence (DNA): TGTGCCAGCAGCTCGCGACTAGCCGGGGGCACAGATACGCAGTATTTT. As protein: CASSSRLAGGTDTQYF.

The chain links TRBV14 to TRBJ2-1; 8 bases fit TRBD1. The CDR3 sequence is 15 residues long. With V trimmed by 4 bases and J by 5 bases, 7 bases remained unmatched. Germline V CDR1 and CDR2: SGHDN, FVKESK. CDR3 loop: CASSLRTGLDNEQFF. The CDR3 region has the DNA TGTGCCAGCAGCCTTAGGACAGGGCTGGACAATGAGCAGTTCTTC.

The chain joins TRBV4-1 to TRBJ2-3; no clear D gene. Looked up from germline, CDR1 is MGHRA and CDR2 is YSYEKL. The CDR3 is made up of 12 amino acids. Trimming took 2 bases from V and 2 from J, leaving 2 bases between them. CDR3: CASSQPTDTQYF. The CDR3 nucleotides are TGCGCCAGCAGCCAACCCACAGATACGCAGTATTTT.

The J gene is TRBJ2-7, the V gene TRBV5-1; D possibly corresponds to TRBD1 (6 bases). This CDR3 comprises 15 residues. CDR1 and CDR2 from the germline V gene are SGHRS and YFSETQ. The V gene lost 5 bases and the J gene lost 0 bases, with 15 bases spanning the gap. The CDR3 protein is CASREYRASSYEQYF. The CDR3 DNA sequence: TGCGCCAGCAGGGAGTACAGGGCTAGCTCCTACGAGCAGTACTTC.

The CDR3 is CASSPTAGGYEQYF. As DNA, the CDR3 is TGTGCCAGCAGCCCCACCGCGGGGGGGTACGAGCAGTACTTC. This chain links TRBV9 with TRBJ2-7; 9 bases are shared with TRBD2. Germline V gene data show CDR1 as SGDLS and CDR2 as YYNGEE. V lost 4 bases to trimming and J lost 4 bases; unmatched junction nucleotides: 6. This CDR3 region has 14 residues.

This clone was recorded a few times. The rearrangement uses TRBV7-9 and TRBJ2-3; 10 bases fit TRBD2. With V trimmed by 4 bases and J by 1 base, 2 bases remained unmatched. CDR1 SEHNR and CDR2 FQNEAQ come from the germline V gene (reference sequence). The CDR3 is 15 amino acids. The CDR3 sequence is CASSSGLARTDTQYF. CDR3 bases: TGTGCCAGCAGCTCGGGACTAGCGCGCACAGATACGCAGTATTTT.

The genes are TRBV7-2 and TRBJ1-5; TRBD1 aligns across 10 bases. This CDR3 is built from 16 residues. Germline CDR1 reads SGHTA; CDR2 reads FQGNSA. The junction had 9 bases not matched to a gene; V was cut back by 5 bases and J by 5 bases. CDR3 region: CASSPTGTGVYQPQHF. CDR3 nucleotides: TGTGCCAGCAGCCCTACCGGGACAGGGGTTTATCAGCCCCAGCATTTT.

By its share, this clone is medium-sized. The V gene is TRBV4-1, the J gene TRBJ2-5, with D possibly TRBD2 on 6 matching bases. With 1 base removed from V and 4 bases from J, the gap between germline ends came to 19 bases. The CDR3 sequence is 17 residues long. CDR1 and CDR2 from the germline V gene are MGHRA and YSYEKL. Here the CDR3 DNA reads TGCGCCAGCAGCCAAGGTGGTATGGGGGGTTTGGGAGAGACCCAGTACTTC. Protein product: CASSQGGMGGLGETQYF.

The genes are TRBV25-1 and TRBJ2-5; TRBD1 agrees at 8 bases. V lost 4 bases and J lost 4; bases outside the gene matches: 5. This CDR3 is 14 amino acids long. From germline, CDR1 is MGHDK and CDR2 SYGVNS. CDR3 nucleotide sequence: TGTGCCAGCAGTGCCTCAGGGGGCCGAGAGACCCAGTACTTC. As protein: CASSASGGRETQYF.

This clone has only a few counts. V is TRBV7-8 and J is TRBJ2-2, with 9 nucleotides matching TRBD2. With 2 bases clipped from V and 5 bases from J, the junction kept 3 bases outside the gene matches. The CDR3 sequence is 15 residues long. Germline CDR1 reads SGHVS; CDR2 reads FQNEAQ. CDR3 coding DNA: TGTGCCAGCAGCTTACTGGCGGGAGGGACCGGGGAGCTGTTTTTT. This encodes CASSLLAGGTGELFF.

This clone ranks as large. This chain connects TRBV19 to TRBJ1-1; D perhaps matches TRBD1 (6 bases). This CDR3 comprises 14 residues. The ends were cut back, 2 bases at V and 3 bases at J, with 10 bases in the middle. Per germline, CDR1 LNHDA and CDR2 SQIVND (reference sequence). The CDR3: CASSIKGGHTEAFF. CDR3 in DNA: TGTGCCAGTAGTATAAAGGGGGGCCACACTGAAGCTTTCTTT.

This chain connects TRBV30 to TRBJ2-1, with no clear D. The CDR3 has 13 residues. The V gene's germline CDR1 is GTSNPN and CDR2 SVGIG (reference sequence). Deletions cut 0 bases from V and 7 bases from J, with 10 bases between. Written as DNA, the CDR3 is TGTGCCTGGAGTGTAGGTTTCATTAATGAGCAGTTCTTC. This translates into CAWSVGFINEQFF.

The genes are TRBV5-1 and TRBJ2-2, with 8 bases fitting TRBD2. Germline V lookup: CDR1 SGHRS, CDR2 YFSETQ. With V trimmed by 4 bases and J by 3 bases, 11 bases remained unmatched. This CDR3 region has 17 residues. In nucleotides, the CDR3 is TGCGCCAGCAGCCCCCCCAGAGCGGGGGAAGACACCGGGGAGCTGTTTTTT. As protein: CASSPPRAGEDTGELFF. The full variable domain, with the rest looked up from reference TRBV5-1 and TRBJ2-2, is KAGVTQTPRYLIKTRGQQVTLSCSPISGHRSVSWYQQTPGQGLQFLFEYFSETQRNKGNFPGRFSGRQFSNSRSEMNVSTLELGDSALYLCASSPPRAGEDTGELFFGEGSRLTVL.

The chain combines TRBV9 with TRBJ2-1, with a possible D match to TRBD2 (5 bases). The CDR3 has 15 residues. V lost 0 bases and J 2 bases, leaving 9 bases between the germline ends. Germline lookup yields CDR1 SGDLS and CDR2 YYNGEE. The CDR3, as DNA: TGTGCCAGCAGCGTAGAGGACTCTACCTACAATGAGCAGTTCTTC. This encodes CASSVEDSTYNEQFF.

This chain connects TRBV5-1 to TRBJ2-1; no definite D call. The CDR3 runs to 13 residues. The germline CDR1 and CDR2 sequences are SGHRS and YFSETQ. V dropped 0 bases and J dropped 6 bases, with 7 bases sitting between them. This chain's CDR3 is CASSLGGANEQFF. The CDR3 coding sequence is TGCGCCAGCAGCTTGGGAGGTGCCAATGAGCAGTTCTTC.

This chain joins TRBV6-1 and TRBJ2-4, with TRBD1 matching over 10 bases. V lost 3 bases and J lost 1; bases outside the gene matches: 12. Germline V gives CDR1 MNHNS, CDR2 SASEGT. The CDR3 is made up of 19 amino acids. In DNA form, the CDR3 reads TGTGCCAGCAGTGAGAACCGGGACAGGGGCCTTGGGGCCAAAAACATTCAGTACTTC. This encodes CASSENRDRGLGAKNIQYF.

This clone came up a few times. The chain joins TRBV7-9 to TRBJ2-5; TRBD2 might be the D (5 bases). From germline, CDR1 is SEHNR and CDR2 FQNEAQ (reference sequence). The CDR3 is 14 amino acids. The V end lost 5 bases, the J end lost 4 bases, and 14 bases lay between the germline ends. CDR3 DNA: TGTGCCAGCAGCCCCGATGACTATGCAGAGACCCAGTACTTC. It translates to CASSPDDYAETQYF.

The chain carries TRBV28 and TRBJ2-5, with TRBD1 matching 7 bases. CDR3 length equals 15 residues. Germline values: CDR1 MDHEN, CDR2 SYDVKM. V lost 5 bases, J lost 1 base, and 7 bases stayed unmatched. The CDR3 bases are TGTGCCAGCAGTCGTAAAGGGACAGCCCAAGAGACCCAGTACTTC. It yields the protein CASSRKGTAQETQYF.

This sequence joins TRBV7-9 and TRBJ2-5; 8 bases agree with TRBD1. Looked up from germline, CDR1 is SEHNR and CDR2 is FQNEAQ (reference sequence). There are 16 residues in the CDR3. Trimming cost V 2 bases and J 4 bases; bases outside gene matches: 9. The CDR3 DNA is TGTGCCAGCAGCTTACCAGGACAGGGAGGAGGAGAGACCCAGTACTTC. Translated, it gives CASSLPGQGGGETQYF.

This clone was found once. The chain uses TRBV18 and TRBJ2-7, with 10 bases that match TRBD1. The CDR3 contains 14 residues. Germline values: CDR1 KGHSH, CDR2 LQKENI. The trim removed 4 bases at V and 7 bases at J, leaving 7 bases unmatched. The CDR3 sequence is CASSQAGTGEEQYF. CDR3 bases: TGTGCCAGCTCACAAGCCGGGACAGGGGAAGAGCAGTACTTC.

This sequence joins TRBV29-1 and TRBJ1-3; no clear D. V gave up 1 base and J gave up 0 bases, with 7 bases separating them. Germline values: CDR1 SQVTM, CDR2 ANQGSEA. CDR3 length equals 14 residues. The CDR3: CSVEGVSSGNTIYF. As DNA, the CDR3 is TGCAGCGTTGAAGGGGTGAGCTCTGGAAACACCATATATTTT.

The J gene is TRBJ2-1, the V gene TRBV2, with D tentatively TRBD2 (6 bases). Germline CDR1 SNHLY, CDR2 FYNNEI. Trimming removed 3 bases from V and 4 bases from J, with 10 bases in between. This CDR3 comprises 14 residues. CDR3 in amino acids: CASSDELAYNEQFF. The CDR3 DNA sequence: TGTGCCAGCAGTGATGAACTAGCATACAATGAGCAGTTCTTC.

The chain couples TRBV2 to TRBJ1-5; D not resolved. V gave up 3 bases and J gave up 5 bases, with 11 bases separating them. The length of the CDR3 is 14 residues. Germline V gene lookup returns CDR1 SNHLY and CDR2 FYNNEI. The CDR3 DNA sequence: TGTGCCAGCAGTGACGAAGGTCAAGATCAGCCCCAGCATTTT. As protein: CASSDEGQDQPQHF.

This clone was picked up a small number of times. This chain joins TRBV5-4 and TRBJ2-7; TRBD2 agrees at 14 bases. The V gene's germline CDR1 is SGHNT and CDR2 YYREEE (reference sequence). This CDR3 contains 15 residues. V trimming: 4 bases; J trimming: 6 bases; junction bases outside the gene matches: 6. Here the CDR3 reads CASSTGLAGVLEQYF. The CDR3 DNA sequence: TGTGCCAGCAGCACGGGACTAGCGGGAGTCCTCGAGCAGTACTTC.

The chain uses TRBV7-2 and TRBJ2-7; the match to TRBD1 covers 7 bases. The germline V gene encodes CDR1 SGHTA and CDR2 FQGNSA. The trim removed 5 bases at V and 1 base at J, leaving 5 bases unmatched. The CDR3 sequence is 14 residues long. CDR3 in amino acids: CASSQLQGSYEQYF. As DNA, the CDR3 is TGTGCCAGCAGCCAATTACAGGGGTCCTACGAGCAGTACTTC. The full variable domain, its missing parts supplied by reference TRBV7-2 and TRBJ2-7, is GAGVSQSPSNKVTEKGKDVELRCDPISGHTALYWYRQSLGQGLEFLIYFQGNSAPDKSGLPSDRFSAERTGGSVSTLTIQRTQQEDSAVYLCASSQLQGSYEQYFGPGTRLTVT.